This record looks at one T cell receptor beta chain sequence and its context. Some clones are missing from TCRdb's copy, which holds only in-frame ones; the method was immunoSEQ multiplex PCR. The repertoire has 70,000 to 90,000 clones, more than 75% of them found once; the top ten carry over 0.75%. This entry comes from a study of radiotherapy plus CTLA-4 blockade in lung cancer. The V and J ends lost 9 bases and 5 bases respectively, with 20 bases between them. The CDR3 spans 15 residues. Germline values: CDR1 WNHNN, CDR2 SYGVQD (reference sequence). Sequencing used peripheral blood, obtained from a patient treated with radiotherapy plus ipilimumab. V and J are TRBV10-1 and TRBJ2-1, with D possibly matching TRBD2 (6 bases). The receptor comes from a human donor with non-small cell lung cancer who had stable disease on radiotherapy plus ipilimumab. The CDR3 DNA sequence: TGCGCCAGGGATACGGCGGGGAGATTCCACAATGAGCAGTTCTTC. Protein sequence: CARDTAGRFHNEQFF.